This entry describes one T cell receptor (beta chain). Its target is not known. The record originates from a study of blood T cells in healthy people across ages. Study conclusions and caveats: It was not known whether donors were CMV positive (a possible confounder of expanded clonotype changes). Underestimates were what the diversity estimates from one million T cells were considered to be. Long-lived donors exceeded aged donors in naive CD4+ cells and diversity.

V was trimmed by 7 bases and J by 7 bases, leaving 13 bases between them. CDR3 length: 12 residues. It was with a sample-barcoded 5' primer and a J-beta primer mix that a second PCR of roughly 7 to 12 cycles was run. Tagging of each cDNA molecule was performed by a template-switch adaptor with 12 random nucleotides. TCRdb reprocessed the 5' RACE reads via MiXCR and lists one record per CDR3 protein. The sample lists about 1.4 million distinct CDR3 sequences; approximately 59% were seen once. The TCR sequence derives from a young man in good health. The chain is built from TRBV12-3 or TRBV12-4 and TRBJ2-5; D call uncertain. Sequencing was done on a sample of blood. CDR3 sequence reads: CASTSGWGTQYF. Written as DNA, the CDR3 is TGTGCCAGCACCTCCGGCTGGGGGACCCAGTACTTC.